The TCR beta chain under discussion was sequenced for a study of response to subunit inactivated influenza vaccine. This clonotype was recorded many times. A read error may produce the germline difference seen at one junction end. The CDR3 sequence is 12 residues long. TCRdb redid the calling of the RT-PCR reads with MiXCR, one entry per CDR3 protein. The sample includes 250,000 to 350,000 distinct CDR3 sequences, approximately 20% of them seen just once. This sample comprised PBMCs from blood, obtained approximately 20 months after vaccination. The V call is TRBV12-3 or TRBV12-4, the J call TRBJ1-2; D perhaps matches TRBD1 (5 bases). This sequence was found in a man aged 50 to 69 who received an inactivated influenza vaccine. As DNA, the CDR3 is TGTGCCAGCAGTTTCGAGGGGCTTCCAGGCTCCTTC. Translating it yields CASSFEGLPGSF.